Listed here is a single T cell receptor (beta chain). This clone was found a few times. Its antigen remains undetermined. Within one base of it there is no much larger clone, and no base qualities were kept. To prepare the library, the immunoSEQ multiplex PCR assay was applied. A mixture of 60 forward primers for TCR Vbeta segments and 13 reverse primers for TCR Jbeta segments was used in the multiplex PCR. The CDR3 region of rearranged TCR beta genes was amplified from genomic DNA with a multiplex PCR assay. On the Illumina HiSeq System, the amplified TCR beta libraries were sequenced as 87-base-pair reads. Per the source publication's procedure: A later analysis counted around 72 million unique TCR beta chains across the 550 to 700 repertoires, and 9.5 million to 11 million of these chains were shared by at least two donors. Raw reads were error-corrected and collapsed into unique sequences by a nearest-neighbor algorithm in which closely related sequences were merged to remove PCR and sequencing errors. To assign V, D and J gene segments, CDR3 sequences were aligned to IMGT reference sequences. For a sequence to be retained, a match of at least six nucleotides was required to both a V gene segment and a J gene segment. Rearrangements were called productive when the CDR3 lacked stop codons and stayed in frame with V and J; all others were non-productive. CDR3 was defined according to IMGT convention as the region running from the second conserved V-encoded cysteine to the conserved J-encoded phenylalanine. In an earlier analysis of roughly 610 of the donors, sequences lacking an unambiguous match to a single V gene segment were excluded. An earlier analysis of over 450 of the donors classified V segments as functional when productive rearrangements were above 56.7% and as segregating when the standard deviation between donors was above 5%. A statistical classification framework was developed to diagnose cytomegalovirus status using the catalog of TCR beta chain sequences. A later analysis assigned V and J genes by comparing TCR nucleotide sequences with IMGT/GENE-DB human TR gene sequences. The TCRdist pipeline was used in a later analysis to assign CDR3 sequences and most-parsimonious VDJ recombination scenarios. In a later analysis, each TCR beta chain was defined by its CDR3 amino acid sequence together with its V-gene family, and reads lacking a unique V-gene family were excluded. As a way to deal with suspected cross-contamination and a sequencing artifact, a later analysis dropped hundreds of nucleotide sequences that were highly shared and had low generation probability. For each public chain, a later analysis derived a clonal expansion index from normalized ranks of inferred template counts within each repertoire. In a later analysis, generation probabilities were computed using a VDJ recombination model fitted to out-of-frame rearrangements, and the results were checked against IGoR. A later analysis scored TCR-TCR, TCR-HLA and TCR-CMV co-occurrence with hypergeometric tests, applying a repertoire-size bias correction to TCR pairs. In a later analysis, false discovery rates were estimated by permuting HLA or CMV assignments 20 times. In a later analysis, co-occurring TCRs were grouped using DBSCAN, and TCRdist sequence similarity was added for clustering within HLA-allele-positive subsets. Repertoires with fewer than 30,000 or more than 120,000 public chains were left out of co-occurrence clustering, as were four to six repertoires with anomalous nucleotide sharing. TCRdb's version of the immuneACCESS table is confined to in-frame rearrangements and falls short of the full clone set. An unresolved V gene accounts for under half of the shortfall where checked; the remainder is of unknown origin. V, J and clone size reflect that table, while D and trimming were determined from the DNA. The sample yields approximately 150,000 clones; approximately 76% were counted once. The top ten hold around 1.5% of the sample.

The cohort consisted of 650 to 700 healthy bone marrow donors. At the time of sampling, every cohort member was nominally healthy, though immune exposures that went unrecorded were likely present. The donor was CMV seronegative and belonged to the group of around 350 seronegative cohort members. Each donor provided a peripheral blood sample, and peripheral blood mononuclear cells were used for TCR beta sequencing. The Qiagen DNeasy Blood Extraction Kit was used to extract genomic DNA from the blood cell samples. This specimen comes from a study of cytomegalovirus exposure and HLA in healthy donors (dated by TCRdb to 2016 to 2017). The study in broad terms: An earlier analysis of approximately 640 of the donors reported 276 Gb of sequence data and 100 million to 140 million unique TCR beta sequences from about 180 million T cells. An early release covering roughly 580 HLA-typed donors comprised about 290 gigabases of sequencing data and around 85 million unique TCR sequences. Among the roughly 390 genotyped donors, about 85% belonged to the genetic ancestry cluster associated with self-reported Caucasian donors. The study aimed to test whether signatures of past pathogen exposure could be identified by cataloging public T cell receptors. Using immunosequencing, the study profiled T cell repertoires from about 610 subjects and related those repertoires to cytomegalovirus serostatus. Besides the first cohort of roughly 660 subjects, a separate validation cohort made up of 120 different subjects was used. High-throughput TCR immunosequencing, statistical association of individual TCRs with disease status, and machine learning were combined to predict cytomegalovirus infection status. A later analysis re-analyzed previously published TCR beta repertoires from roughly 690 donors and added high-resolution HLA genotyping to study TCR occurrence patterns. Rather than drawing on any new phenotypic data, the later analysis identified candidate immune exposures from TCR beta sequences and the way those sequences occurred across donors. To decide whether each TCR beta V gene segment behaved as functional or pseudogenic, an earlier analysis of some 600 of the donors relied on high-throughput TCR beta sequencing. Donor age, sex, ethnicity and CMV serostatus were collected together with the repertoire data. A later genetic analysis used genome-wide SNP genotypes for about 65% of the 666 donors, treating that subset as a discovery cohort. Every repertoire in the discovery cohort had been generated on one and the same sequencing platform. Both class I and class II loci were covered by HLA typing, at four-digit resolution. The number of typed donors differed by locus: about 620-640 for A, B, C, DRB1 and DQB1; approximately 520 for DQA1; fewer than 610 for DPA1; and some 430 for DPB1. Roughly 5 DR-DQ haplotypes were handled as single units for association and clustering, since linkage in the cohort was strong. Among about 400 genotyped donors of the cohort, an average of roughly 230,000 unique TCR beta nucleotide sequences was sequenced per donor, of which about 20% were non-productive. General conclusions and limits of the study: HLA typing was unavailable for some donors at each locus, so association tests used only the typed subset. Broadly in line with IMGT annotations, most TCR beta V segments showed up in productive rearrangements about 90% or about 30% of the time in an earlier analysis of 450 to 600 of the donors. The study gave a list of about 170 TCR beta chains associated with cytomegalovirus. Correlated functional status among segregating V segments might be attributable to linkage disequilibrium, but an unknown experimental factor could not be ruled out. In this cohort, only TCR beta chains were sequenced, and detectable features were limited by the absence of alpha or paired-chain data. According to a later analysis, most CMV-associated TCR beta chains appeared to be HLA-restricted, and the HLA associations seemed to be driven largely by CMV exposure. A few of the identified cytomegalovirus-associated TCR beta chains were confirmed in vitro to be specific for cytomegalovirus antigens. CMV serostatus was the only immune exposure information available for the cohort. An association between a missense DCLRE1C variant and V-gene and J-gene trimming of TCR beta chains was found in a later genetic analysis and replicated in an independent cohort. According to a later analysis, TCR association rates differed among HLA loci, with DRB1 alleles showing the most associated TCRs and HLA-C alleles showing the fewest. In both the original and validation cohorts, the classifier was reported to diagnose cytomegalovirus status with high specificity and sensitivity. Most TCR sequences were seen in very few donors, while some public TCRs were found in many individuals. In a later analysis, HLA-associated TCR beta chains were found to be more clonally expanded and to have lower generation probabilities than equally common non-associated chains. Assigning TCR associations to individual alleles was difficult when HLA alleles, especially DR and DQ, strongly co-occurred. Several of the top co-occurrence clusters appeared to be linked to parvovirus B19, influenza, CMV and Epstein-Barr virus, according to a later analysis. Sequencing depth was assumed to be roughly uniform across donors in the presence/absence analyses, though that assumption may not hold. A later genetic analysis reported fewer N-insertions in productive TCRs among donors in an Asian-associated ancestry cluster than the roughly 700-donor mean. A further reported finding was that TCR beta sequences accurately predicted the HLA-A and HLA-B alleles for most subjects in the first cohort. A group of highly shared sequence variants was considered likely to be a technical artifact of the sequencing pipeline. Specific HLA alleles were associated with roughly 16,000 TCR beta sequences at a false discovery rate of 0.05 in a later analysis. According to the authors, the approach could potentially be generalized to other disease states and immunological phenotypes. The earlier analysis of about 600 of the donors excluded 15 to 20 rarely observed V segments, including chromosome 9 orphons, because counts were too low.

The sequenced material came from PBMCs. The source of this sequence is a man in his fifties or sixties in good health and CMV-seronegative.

The CDR3 protein sequence reads: CASSSRLRTDTQYF. The nucleotide sequence reads TGTGCCAGCAGTTCGCGACTCCGCACAGATACGCAGTATTTT. Recombination joined TRBV28 with TRBJ2-3; the D gene assignment is ambiguous. V is shortened by 4 bases, J by 1 base, and the region joining them spans 9 bases. The CDR3, cysteine through phenylalanine, is 14 amino acids long. The entry retains the CDR3 DNA only, 42 bases that are in frame from base 1. The germline V gene gives CDR1 as MDHEN and CDR2 as SYDVKM.